This T cell receptor beta chain originates from a study of blood T cell repertoires in COVID-19. Study-level information: Samples came from the United States, Italy and Spain, spanning acute and convalescent COVID-19. PBMCs, B-cell-depleted T cells, or T cells were the source of the cDNA or gDNA that made up the material.

The CDR3 loop spans 15 amino acids. Germline values: CDR1 LNHDA, CDR2 SQIVND (reference sequence). V was shortened by 5 bases and J by 2 bases, with 13 bases between the two germline ends. Sequenced by immunoSEQ multiplex PCR; TCRdb stores in-frame clones only, minus some. Of about 50,000 clones in the sample, 75% to 90% were seen once. Sequencing was performed on peripheral blood. The rearrangement links TRBV19 to TRBJ1-5, with D possibly TRBD1 on 5 matching bases. The TCR originated in a man between 60 and 75 years old with acute or convalescent COVID-19. CDR3 loop: CASSQGGGGNQPQHF. As DNA, the CDR3 is TGTGCCAGTAGTCAGGGCGGGGGAGGCAATCAGCCCCAGCATTTT.